The clone carrying this T cell receptor (beta chain) was seen many times. Its antigen is not known. V lost 6 bases to trimming and J lost 7 bases; unmatched junction nucleotides: 8. The CDR3 is 14 amino acids. From germline, CDR1 is DFQATT and CDR2 SNEGSKA (reference sequence). TCRdb ran MiXCR on the 5' RACE reads and lists one entry per CDR3 protein. The sample contains around 79,000 distinct CDR3 sequences, roughly 12% of which appear only once. The data were taken from a study of early T cells in non-severe SARS-CoV-2 infection. The overall study: Chains from this unsorted whole-blood bulk RNA could not be paired.

Study conclusions and caveats: Matches to VDJdb favored anti-spike CD8 responses and missed private and CD4 specificities.

This TCR was recovered from an adult who was a healthcare worker with PCR-confirmed SARS-CoV-2 infection or an uninfected control (not recorded which). The chain is built from TRBV20-1 and TRBJ2-1; 11 bases agree with TRBD1. The sequencing used whole blood, collected at baseline. The CDR3 region has the DNA TGCAGTGCCCTCAAGGGACAGGGGGGTAATGAGCAGTTCTTC. Translating gives CSALKGQGGNEQFF.